The 7 T cell receptor beta chains given below trace back to one sample, sequenced in a study of blood T cell repertoires in COVID-19. Sequencing used immunoSEQ multiplex PCR; TCRdb keeps in-frame clones, though not all of them. Here the sample spans almost 250,000 clones, around 84% being singletons. The specimen was PBMCs or T cells enriched from blood (not recorded which). These receptors all stem from a woman aged 45-65 years who had recovered from COVID-19.

V usage is TRBV7-6 and J usage is TRBJ2-7; tentative D call: TRBD2 (6 bases). The CDR3 has 18 residues. V gave up 5 bases and J gave up 3 bases, with 26 bases separating them. Per the germline V gene, CDR1 is SGHVS and CDR2 is FNYEAQ. The CDR3 nucleotides are TGTGCCAGCAGCCTAGGAGCTAAGGGCGGTCTAGCGAACTACGAGCAGTACTTC. It yields the protein CASSLGAKGGLANYEQYF.

V gene TRBV7-2 combines with J gene TRBJ1-1; D is unresolved. CDR1 and CDR2 (germline): SGHTA, FQGNSA. This CDR3 contains 16 residues. The V end was cut by 2 bases, the J end by 1 base, with 14 bases between. CDR3 coding DNA: TGTGCCAGCAGCTTATTCCGAACTACTAAGAACACTGAAGCTTTCTTT. It specifies CASSLFRTTKNTEAFF.

V and J are TRBV11-2 and TRBJ2-3; D may be TRBD2 (6 bases). Germline V gene data show CDR1 as SGHAT and CDR2 as FQNNGV. The CDR3 runs to 15 residues. With 2 bases removed from V and 2 bases from J, the gap between germline ends came to 11 bases. CDR3 loop: CASSLRASDTDTQYF. The CDR3 coding sequence is TGTGCCAGCAGCTTACGCGCTAGCGACACAGATACGCAGTATTTT.

The gene calls are TRBV13 and TRBJ1-1; 8 bases fit TRBD1. With 3 bases clipped from V and 7 bases from J, the junction kept 4 bases outside the gene matches. The germline gives CDR1 PRHDT, CDR2 FYEKMQ (reference sequence). This CDR3 has 13 amino acids. For the CDR3, the DNA is TGTGCCAGCAGCTTTCGACAGGGGAATGAAGCTTTCTTT. Its translation is CASSFRQGNEAFF.

The V gene is TRBV5-8, the J gene TRBJ1-6, with 7 positions matching TRBD1. The V gene's germline CDR1 is SGHTS and CDR2 YDEGEE. V was pared by 2 bases and J by 8 bases, with 10 bases of the junction left unmatched. This CDR3 is 16 amino acids long. The CDR3 here is CASSFFMGTADSPLHF. For the CDR3, the DNA is TGTGCCAGCAGCTTTTTCATGGGGACAGCCGATTCACCCCTCCACTTT.

The CDR3 protein is CASSTQRGWIYEQYF. CDR3 sequence (DNA): TGTGCCAGCAGCACCCAGCGGGGCTGGATTTACGAGCAGTACTTC. V and J are TRBV11-1 and TRBJ2-7, with TRBD2 identical over 7 bases. Losses at the gene ends were 5 bases for V and 4 bases for J; bases not matched to a gene: 11. The CDR3 covers 15 residues. CDR1 SGHAT and CDR2 FQDESV come from the germline V gene (reference sequence).

This chain links TRBV24-1 with TRBJ2-1; 14 positions match TRBD2. CDR1 is KGHDR, CDR2 SFDVKD, per germline. CDR3 length: 16 residues. V shed 4 bases and J 6 bases; nucleotides not matched to a gene: 4. This chain's CDR3 is CATSEYGTSGSNEQFF. The CDR3 DNA is TGTGCCACCAGTGAATACGGGACTAGCGGGAGCAATGAGCAGTTCTTC.